What follows are 17 T cell receptor beta chains derived from one specimen sequenced in a study of T cell responses to AZD1222 COVID-19 vaccine. Method: immunoSEQ multiplex PCR; TCRdb's copy keeps in-frame clones and lacks some. In the table there are roughly 120,000 clones, 87% of which are singletons. Sequences were derived from peripheral blood, sampled on day 0 of AZD1222 vaccination. The origin of the receptors is an adult in good health.

The gene calls are TRBV19 and TRBJ1-2, with unresolved D. The CDR3 is 14 residues long. With 2 bases removed from V and 8 bases from J, the gap between germline ends came to 15 bases. CDR1 is LNHDA, CDR2 SQIVND, per germline (reference sequence). The CDR3 spells CASSISPGPLGYTF. In DNA, the CDR3 is TGTGCCAGTAGTATAAGTCCAGGTCCTTTGGGCTACACCTTC.

The rearrangement links TRBV3-1 (or the pseudogene TRBV3-2) to TRBJ1-2; D uncertain. CDR1 is LGHDT, CDR2 YNNKEL, per germline (reference sequence). The CDR3 spans 13 residues. With 1 base removed from V and 7 bases from J, the gap between germline ends came to 10 bases. The DNA for the CDR3 is TGTGCCAGCAGCCAAGCGTCTCTTATTGGCTACACCTTC. Its protein is CASSQASLIGYTF.

The rearrangement uses TRBV20-1 and TRBJ1-1, with D unresolved. Germline V gene sequence: CDR1 DFQATT, CDR2 SNEGSKA (reference sequence). The germline V and J ends were trimmed by 6 bases and 6 bases, with 11 bases remaining between them. This CDR3 has 11 residues. The CDR3 DNA follows: TGCAGTGCCCCCGTCCGGGCTGAAGCTTTCTTT. Its protein product is CSAPVRAEAFF.

This rearrangement joins TRBV6-4 to TRBJ2-3; D call uncertain. Trimming stripped 1 base from V and 1 base from J, with 6 bases between. CDR1 is MRHNA and CDR2 is SNTAGT in the germline V gene. This CDR3 spans 14 amino acids. The CDR3, as DNA: TGTGCCAGCAGTGACTTTCCCCGCACAGATACGCAGTATTTT. Its protein product is CASSDFPRTDTQYF.

This chain links TRBV2 with TRBJ1-4, with TRBD1 matching over 8 bases. With 7 bases clipped from V and 8 bases from J, the junction kept 9 bases outside the gene matches. Germline V CDR1 and CDR2: SNHLY, FYNNEI. The CDR3 is 14 amino acids. CDR3 sequence reads: CASNTDRGGEKLFF. CDR3 coding DNA: TGTGCCAGCAATACCGACAGGGGCGGCGAAAAACTGTTTTTT.

The chain employs TRBV5-1 and TRBJ1-6, with a weak D call TRBD1 (5 bases). Germline CDR1 reads SGHRS; CDR2 reads YFSETQ. V was shortened by 5 bases and J by 0 bases, with 15 bases between the two germline ends. This CDR3 is built from 17 residues. In DNA, the CDR3 is TGCGCCAGCAGTCGACAGCCTGGGGACTCCTATAATTCACCCCTCCACTTT. Translated, it gives CASSRQPGDSYNSPLHF.

V is TRBV19 and J is TRBJ2-7; 8 bases match TRBD2. Per the germline V gene, CDR1 is LNHDA and CDR2 is SQIVND (reference sequence). The trim removed 3 bases at V and 4 bases at J, leaving 2 bases unmatched. This CDR3 contains 13 residues. The CDR3 reads CASSMGLVYEQYF. CDR3 nucleotide sequence: TGTGCCAGTAGTATGGGACTAGTATACGAGCAGTACTTC.

This clone has only one observation. The rearrangement uses TRBV5-1 and TRBJ2-5, with TRBD2 identical over 10 bases. CDR1 SGHRS and CDR2 YFSETQ come from the germline V gene. The CDR3 covers 16 residues. Trimming at V came to 6 bases and at J to 4 bases, leaving 12 bases not matched to a gene. The CDR3 loop is CASTPLERGGRETQYF. The CDR3 DNA reads TGCGCCAGCACCCCCCTTGAGCGGGGGGGCCGAGAGACCCAGTACTTC.

This CDR3 is CASSLVSWDRGRIGELFF. DNA of the CDR3: TGTGCCAGCAGCTTAGTCAGCTGGGACAGGGGGCGAATCGGGGAGCTGTTTTTT. The V and J genes are TRBV7-3 and TRBJ2-2; TRBD1 agrees at 12 bases. V shed 2 bases, J shed 7 bases, and the junction held 11 bases outside the gene matches. Per the germline V gene, CDR1 is SGHTA and CDR2 is FQGTGA. There are 18 residues in the CDR3.

This clone was seen just once. CDR3 sequence (DNA): TGTGCCAGTAGTACGGTAGACAGGGGGCACGGCTACACCTTC. Protein: CASSTVDRGHGYTF. V gene TRBV19 combines with J gene TRBJ1-2, with 10 bases identical to TRBD1. Trimming removed 4 bases from V and 8 bases from J; junction bases left unmatched: 7. CDR3 length: 14 residues. The germline gives CDR1 LNHDA, CDR2 SQIVND (reference sequence).

This chain links TRBV29-1 with TRBJ1-2, with a possible D match to TRBD1 (5 bases). Germline V CDR1 and CDR2: SQVTM, ANQGSEA. This CDR3 has 17 amino acids. V lost 6 bases and J 4 bases, leaving 27 bases between the germline ends. CDR3: CSVPSGGLGASIYGYTF. CDR3 bases: TGCAGCGTCCCCTCGGGGGGATTAGGGGCTTCCATCTATGGCTACACCTTC.

This clone was observed a single time. This chain connects TRBV9 to TRBJ2-2, with D perhaps TRBD1 (5 bases). This CDR3 is 13 amino acids long. Germline lookup yields CDR1 SGDLS and CDR2 YYNGEE. V shed 0 bases and J shed 5 bases, with 5 bases lying between them. The CDR3: CASSVAGTGELFF. DNA of the CDR3: TGTGCCAGCAGCGTAGCAGGGACCGGGGAGCTGTTTTTT.

The rearrangement uses TRBV5-1 and TRBJ2-3; D assignment may be TRBD1 or TRBD2 (5 bases each). CDR1 and CDR2 from the germline V gene are SGHRS and YFSETQ. Trimming took off 1 base at V and 0 bases at J, with 12 bases between the two ends. The CDR3 is 16 amino acids. The CDR3 loop is CASSLTGTVSTDTQYF. DNA for the CDR3: TGCGCCAGCAGCTTGACGGGGACGGTTAGCACAGATACGCAGTATTTT.

The gene calls are TRBV6-5 and TRBJ1-2; TRBD1 aligns across 9 bases. The junction had 4 bases not matched to a gene; V was cut back by 6 bases and J by 5 bases. Looked up from germline, CDR1 is MNHEY and CDR2 is SVGAGI. There are 13 residues in the CDR3. CDR3 DNA: TGTGCCAGCAGGGGACAGGGTTTATATGGCTACACCTTC. It translates to CASRGQGLYGYTF.

The J gene is TRBJ2-3, the V gene TRBV9; perhaps TRBD2 as D (6 bases). The V end lost 0 bases, the J end lost 3 bases, and 11 bases lay between the germline ends. Germline loops: CDR1 SGDLS, CDR2 YYNGEE. CDR3 length: 15 residues. The CDR3 region has the DNA TGTGCCAGCAGCGTAGGTCCTGCGGGGACAGATACGCAGTATTTT. Protein: CASSVGPAGTDTQYF. Supplemented by reference TRBV9 and TRBJ2-3, the full variable domain reads DSGVTQTPKHLITATGQRVTLRCSPRSGDLSVYWYQQSLDQGLQFLIQYYNGEERAKGNILERFSAQQFPDLHSELNLSSLELGDSALYFCASSVGPAGTDTQYFGPGTRLTVL.

The chain uses TRBV3-1 (or the pseudogene TRBV3-2) and TRBJ1-1, with D possibly matching TRBD1 (6 bases). Germline V lookup: CDR1 LGHDT, CDR2 YNNKEL (reference sequence). Deletions cut 1 base from V and 3 bases from J, with 6 bases between. The CDR3 contains 13 residues. The CDR3 DNA reads TGTGCCAGCAGCCAAGCAGGGGACACTGAAGCTTTCTTT. As protein: CASSQAGDTEAFF.

This clone turned up a few times. This chain links TRBV2 with TRBJ2-2; TRBD2 matches at 7 bases. Germline CDR1 SNHLY, CDR2 FYNNEI. V lost 2 bases, J lost 1 base, and 4 bases stayed unmatched. The CDR3 contains 16 residues. CDR3 DNA: TGTGCCAGCAGTGAACGCGGGGGAGGGAACACCGGGGAGCTGTTTTTT. It specifies CASSERGGGNTGELFF. Full variable domain (outside the CDR3, taken from reference TRBV2 and TRBJ2-2): EPEVTQTPSHQVTQMGQEVILRCVPISNHLYFYWYRQILGQKVEFLVSFYNNEISEKSEIFDDQFSVERPDGSNFTLKIRSTKLEDSAMYFCASSERGGGNTGELFFGEGSRLTVL.